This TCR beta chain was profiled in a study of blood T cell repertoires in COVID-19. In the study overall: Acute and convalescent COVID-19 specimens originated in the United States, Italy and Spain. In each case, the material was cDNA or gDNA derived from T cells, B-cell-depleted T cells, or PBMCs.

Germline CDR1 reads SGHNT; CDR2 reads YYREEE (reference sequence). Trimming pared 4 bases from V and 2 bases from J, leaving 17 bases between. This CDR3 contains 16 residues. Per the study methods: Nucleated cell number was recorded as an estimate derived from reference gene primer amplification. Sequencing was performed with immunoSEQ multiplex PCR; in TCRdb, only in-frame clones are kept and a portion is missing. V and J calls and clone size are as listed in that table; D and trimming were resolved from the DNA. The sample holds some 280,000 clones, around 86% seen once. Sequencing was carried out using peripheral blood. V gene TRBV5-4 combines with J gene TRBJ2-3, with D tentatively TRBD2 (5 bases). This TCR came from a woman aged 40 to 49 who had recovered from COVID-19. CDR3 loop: CASSPVGGPSTDTQYF. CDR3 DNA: TGTGCCAGCAGCCCTGTGGGCGGGCCATCCACAGATACGCAGTATTTT. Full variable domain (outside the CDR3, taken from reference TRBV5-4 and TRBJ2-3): ETGVTQSPTHLIKTRGQQVTLRCSSQSGHNTVSWYQQALGQGPQFIFQYYREEENGRGNFPPRFSGLQFPNYSSELNVNALELDDSALYLCASSPVGGPSTDTQYFGPGTRLTVL.